The 14 T cell receptor beta chains below were found in one sample sequenced in a study of blood T cell repertoires in COVID-19. Assay used: immunoSEQ multiplex PCR; TCRdb lists only in-frame clones, some missing. This sample has some 260,000 clones, with 80% to 90% found just once. The sample consisted of PBMCs or T cells enriched from blood (not recorded which). The receptors originated from a man aged 30 to 45 with acute COVID-19.

In regard to this clone: Other DNA sequences in the sample encode the same CDR3. The chain employs TRBV24-1 and TRBJ1-5; 8 nucleotides agree with TRBD1. The germline CDR1 and CDR2 sequences are KGHDR and SFDVKD. After removal of 3 bases from V and 2 bases from J, the junction contained 2 bases not matched to a gene. CDR3 length: 15 residues. CDR3 in amino acids: CATSDPTGGNQPQHF. In nucleotides, the CDR3 is TGTGCCACCAGTGATCCGACAGGGGGCAATCAGCCCCAGCATTTT.

The chain links TRBV7-9 to TRBJ1-3, with a tentative D call TRBD1 (6 bases). CDR3 length: 16 amino acids. Trimming stripped 0 bases from V and 3 bases from J, with 12 bases between. Germline lookup yields CDR1 SEHNR and CDR2 FQNEAQ (reference sequence). The CDR3 DNA reads as TGTGCCAGCAGCTTAGCACAGGGCTTCGGTGGAAACACCATATATTTT. Translating it yields CASSLAQGFGGNTIYF.

This clone was counted ten times or more. Other nucleotide sequences in the sample specify the same CDR3. The chain recombines TRBV6-1 with TRBJ2-3, with TRBD2 matching 12 bases. The CDR3 spans 15 residues. J was trimmed by 4 bases and V by 2 bases; bases with no gene match: 1. Per the germline V gene, CDR1 is MNHNS and CDR2 is SASEGT. The CDR3 nucleotides read TGTGCCAGCAGTGAACTAGCGGGGGGGCCAGATACGCAGTATTTT. Translation gives CASSELAGGPDTQYF.

The chain is built from TRBV28 and TRBJ2-3; D is perhaps TRBD2 (7 bases). Germline assignment: CDR1 MDHEN and CDR2 SYDVKM. This CDR3 contains 16 residues. V was pared by 1 base and J by 6 bases, with 17 bases between. The CDR3 spells CASSLYGGGPTDTQYF. CDR3 DNA sequence: TGTGCCAGCAGTTTATATGGGGGGGGCCCTACCGATACGCAGTATTTT.

The chain joins TRBV7-2 to TRBJ1-4; a weak D match, TRBD1 (5 bases). Germline CDR1 and CDR2: SGHTA and FQGNSA. The CDR3 contains 15 residues. Trimming took off 2 bases at V and 8 bases at J, with 15 bases between the two ends. In nucleotides, the CDR3 is TGTGCCAGCAGCTTATCATCGCAGGGCTGGGAAAAACTGTTTTTT. Translation gives CASSLSSQGWEKLFF.

The rearrangement links TRBV28 to TRBJ1-1; TRBD1 is a possible D gene (5 bases). V was cut by 7 bases and J by 2 bases, with 14 bases left in between. The CDR3 runs to 14 residues. CDR1 is MDHEN and CDR2 is SYDVKM in the germline V gene. The CDR3, as DNA: TGTGCCAGCAACTATGGGGCGAGAAACACTGAAGCTTTCTTT. This gives the protein CASNYGARNTEAFF.

The chain combines TRBV7-9 with TRBJ2-3, with 7 bases aligning to TRBD2. Germline CDR1 SEHNR, CDR2 FQNEAQ (reference sequence). V trimming: 5 bases; J trimming: 4 bases; junction bases outside the gene matches: 6. The CDR3 consists of 14 residues. CDR3 residues: CASSHSGEADTQYF. Here the CDR3 DNA reads TGTGCCAGCAGCCACAGCGGGGAGGCAGATACGCAGTATTTT.

This chain joins TRBV19 and TRBJ2-5; 10 bases map to TRBD1. V shed 6 bases, J shed 5 bases, and the junction held 9 bases outside the gene matches. The CDR3 length is 15 residues. Germline loops: CDR1 LNHDA, CDR2 SQIVND (reference sequence). The CDR3 spells CASSRGQGGKETQYF. In DNA form, the CDR3 reads TGTGCCAGTAGCCGCGGACAGGGGGGAAAGGAGACCCAGTACTTC.

The gene calls are TRBV6-2 or TRBV6-3 and TRBJ2-1, with D perhaps TRBD2 (5 bases). The V and J ends lost 2 bases and 7 bases respectively, with 18 bases between them. Germline CDR1 is MNHEY and CDR2 is SVGEGT. The CDR3 length is 16 residues. CDR3 nucleotides: TGTGCCAGCAGTTACCCGGCGGGTTTCCCAGGAAATGAGCAGTTCTTC. It translates to CASSYPAGFPGNEQFF.

The chain combines TRBV3-1 (or the pseudogene TRBV3-2) with TRBJ1-1, with D uncertain. The germline CDR1 and CDR2 sequences are LGHDT and YNNKEL (reference sequence). The CDR3 is 13 amino acids. Trimming cost V 3 bases and J 4 bases, with 9 bases left between them. CDR3 loop: CASSQRLVTEAFF. In DNA, the CDR3 is TGTGCCAGCAGCCAGAGGCTGGTCACTGAAGCTTTCTTT.

This rearrangement joins TRBV19 to TRBJ1-2; TRBD1 agrees at 8 bases. The V segment lost 3 bases and the J segment 3 bases; nucleotides outside the gene matches: 6. Germline V gene data show CDR1 as LNHDA and CDR2 as SQIVND (reference sequence). The CDR3 has 15 residues. As DNA, the CDR3 is TGTGCCAGTAGTATTTCAGGGGGCTGGGACTATGGCTACACCTTC. It codes for CASSISGGWDYGYTF.

The table lists this clone with many counts. The gene calls are TRBV5-5 and TRBJ1-2; 9 nucleotides line up with TRBD1. After removal of 0 bases from V and 4 bases from J, the junction contained 10 bases not matched to a gene. CDR1 is SGHKS and CDR2 is YYEKEE in the germline V gene (reference sequence). The CDR3 has 17 amino acids. In DNA, the CDR3 is TGTGCCAGCAGCTTGGAGGGACAGGGTAGTCGGGGCTATGGCTACACCTTC. This translates into CASSLEGQGSRGYGYTF. The full variable domain, rest sourced from reference TRBV5-5 and TRBJ1-2, is DAGVTQSPTHLIKTRGQQVTLRCSPISGHKSVSWYQQVLGQGPQFIFQYYEKEERGRGNFPDRFSARQFPNYSSELNVNALLLGDSALYLCASSLEGQGSRGYGYTFGSGTRLTVV.

This clone came up once. This sequence joins TRBV28 and TRBJ2-6; TRBD2 is a possible D gene (7 bases). Looked up from germline, CDR1 is MDHEN and CDR2 is SYDVKM. The CDR3 runs 14 residues. Deletions cut 7 bases from V and 3 bases from J, with 10 bases between. CDR3 DNA sequence: TGTGCCAGCAACGGGGGGCTTGGGGCCAACGTCCTGACTTTC. This translates into CASNGGLGANVLTF.

This clone has just one count. The chain employs TRBV7-2 and TRBJ1-1; no definite D call. Germline values: CDR1 SGHTA, CDR2 FQGNSA. The CDR3 loop spans 17 amino acids. Trimming removed 3 bases from V and 1 base from J, with 18 bases in between. The CDR3 bases are TGTGCCAGCAGCTTTCCCCCTCTGAATTCAGGGAACACTGAAGCTTTCTTT. Amino acid sequence: CASSFPPLNSGNTEAFF.